This TCR beta chain emerged from a study of regulatory T cells in long-lasting Graves disease. Germline CDR1 KGHSH, CDR2 LQKENI. V lost 3 bases and J lost 6; bases outside the gene matches: 11. This CDR3 is built from 16 residues. The TCR beta library used iRepertoire HTBI primers with Arm-PCR amplification of CDR3. In TCRdb, the multiplex PCR reads were re-called with MiXCR into one record per CDR3 protein. There are hundreds of thousands of distinct CDR3 sequences in the sample; 15% to 20% occur only once, and approximately 12% lies in the top ten. Documented time point: newly diagnosed GD, antithyroid drugs for less than 3 months. Extracted PBMC RNA gave rise to the TCR library. Roughly 10 milliliters of peripheral blood were drawn into EDTA tubes. For this clonotype: Given a much more abundant clone one base away, this may be a read error.

These sequences were also reported in another study, on T cells in Graves' hyperthyroidism and ophthalmopathy. Per that study: Diagnostic assessment was based on clinical symptoms, serum thyroxine and TRAb, thyroid ultrasound and orbital computed tomography.

The chain couples TRBV18 to TRBJ2-1; 7 nucleotides agree with TRBD2. The source is a woman in her 30s with Graves disease. The source material was peripheral blood mononuclear cells (PBMCs), sampled at new diagnosis, from a patient treated with antithyroid drugs. The CDR3 region is CASSPPSGRVGNEQFF. The CDR3 DNA reads as TGTGCCAGCTCACCCCCATCGGGGAGGGTCGGCAATGAGCAGTTCTTC.